This T cell receptor beta chain was recovered during a study of CD8 T cells in Susac syndrome. This clonotype appeared a few times. Germline-derived CDR1 and CDR2 are SGHDT and YYEEEE. V lost 0 bases and J lost 2; bases outside the gene matches: 4. The CDR3 is 16 residues long. RNA in amounts of 0.5 to 1 ug was reverse transcribed with random hexamers. TCRdb re-derived calls from the immunoSEQ multiplex PCR reads in MiXCR, one entry per CDR3 protein. Here the sample spans 150,000 to 200,000 distinct CDR3 sequences, under 95% being singletons. The TCR sequence derives from a human donor in good health. The material sequenced was CD4+ T cells from PBMCs. The V and J genes are TRBV5-6 and TRBJ2-2, with 7 bases that match TRBD1. CDR3 amino acids: CASSLVRGLNTGELFF. The CDR3 DNA reads as TGTGCCAGCAGCTTGGTCAGGGGGTTAAACACCGGGGAGCTGTTTTTT.